This entry lists 27 T cell receptor beta chains sequenced from one sample in a study of blood T cell repertoires in COVID-19. Method: immunoSEQ multiplex PCR; TCRdb's copy keeps in-frame clones and lacks some. The sample comprises tens of thousands of clones, approximately 90% of which are singletons, and around 9.7% rests with the top ten. Sequencing was carried out using peripheral blood. The source of these receptors is an elderly woman with acute or convalescent COVID-19.

The chain has TRBV7-3 and TRBJ2-1, with 9 bases lining up with TRBD2. Trimming removed 2 bases from V and 8 bases from J; junction bases left unmatched: 10. Per the germline V gene, CDR1 is SGHTA and CDR2 is FQGTGA. There are 16 residues in the CDR3. CDR3 loop: CASSLFPSGTSYEQFF. In DNA form, the CDR3 reads TGTGCCAGCAGCTTATTTCCCTCCGGGACTAGCTATGAGCAGTTCTTC.

The chain uses TRBV18 and TRBJ1-2; tentatively, D is TRBD1 (5 bases). CDR1 is KGHSH and CDR2 is LQKENI in the germline V gene. The V gene lost 6 bases and the J gene lost 2 bases, with 16 bases spanning the gap. The CDR3 has 15 residues. Written as DNA, the CDR3 is TGTGCCAGCTCTCCCGACAGAACAGCCAACTATGGCTACACCTTC. It encodes CASSPDRTANYGYTF.

The V and J genes are TRBV4-3 and TRBJ1-5; a weak D match, TRBD1 (5 bases). With 2 bases removed from V and 6 bases from J, the gap between germline ends came to 8 bases. The CDR3 covers 13 residues. Germline CDR1 and CDR2: LGHNA and YSLEER. This chain's CDR3 is CASSQLTGQPQHF. As DNA, the CDR3 is TGCGCCAGCAGCCAACTAACAGGTCAGCCCCAGCATTTT.

The sample holds a few counts of this clone. This rearrangement joins TRBV7-9 to TRBJ2-7, with 10 bases that match TRBD1. The CDR3 has 15 amino acids. With 5 bases clipped from V and 6 bases from J, the junction kept 10 bases outside the gene matches. CDR1 and CDR2 from the germline V gene are SEHNR and FQNEAQ (reference sequence). The CDR3 DNA reads as TGTGCCAGCAGCCCCGGGACAGGGGTATACTCCGAGCAGTACTTC. It specifies CASSPGTGVYSEQYF.

The V call is TRBV19, the J call TRBJ2-7; 9 bases are a match to TRBD1. V lost 3 bases, J lost 0 bases, and 0 bases stayed unmatched. CDR1 and CDR2 (germline): LNHDA, SQIVND (reference sequence). This CDR3 has 14 residues. CDR3: CASSMTGGSYEQYF. The CDR3 DNA reads as TGTGCCAGTAGTATGACAGGGGGCTCCTACGAGCAGTACTTC.

This clone was observed a handful of times. The J gene is TRBJ2-5, the V gene TRBV5-4; a weak D match, TRBD2 (6 bases). Germline CDR1 SGHNT, CDR2 YYREEE (reference sequence). Deletions cut 0 bases from V and 4 bases from J, with 10 bases between. The CDR3 covers 14 residues. CDR3 residues: CASSLGTSLETQYF. The CDR3, as DNA: TGTGCCAGCAGCTTGGGAACTAGCCTAGAGACCCAGTACTTC.

This clone was observed a few times. The CDR3 here is CASSLAPSGRGTDTQYF. The DNA of the CDR3 is TGCGCCAGCAGCTTGGCTCCTAGCGGGAGAGGGACAGATACGCAGTATTTT. This chain uses TRBV5-1 with TRBJ2-3; TRBD2 matches 10 bases. Germline lookup yields CDR1 SGHRS and CDR2 YFSETQ. The CDR3 consists of 17 residues. V was clipped by 0 bases and J by 3 bases; unmatched bases: 7. The full variable domain, its missing parts supplied by reference TRBV5-1 and TRBJ2-3, is KAGVTQTPRYLIKTRGQQVTLSCSPISGHRSVSWYQQTPGQGLQFLFEYFSETQRNKGNFPGRFSGRQFSNSRSEMNVSTLELGDSALYLCASSLAPSGRGTDTQYFGPGTRLTVL.

The rearrangement joins TRBV24-1 to TRBJ2-1, with D possibly TRBD1 on 6 matching bases. The germline CDR1 and CDR2 sequences are KGHDR and SFDVKD. V was cut by 4 bases and J by 0 bases, with 12 bases left in between. The length of the CDR3 is 16 residues. The CDR3 nucleotides are TGTGCCACCAGTGACGCAACAGGGAGCTCCTACAATGAGCAGTTCTTC. Translated, it gives CATSDATGSSYNEQFF.

This sequence joins TRBV6-2 or TRBV6-3 and TRBJ2-7; D call uncertain. V was clipped by 5 bases and J by 4 bases, with 12 bases between them. CDR1 and CDR2 from the germline V gene are MNHEY and SVGEGT. CDR3 length: 13 residues. The CDR3 sequence is CASSRARRYEQYF. The DNA of the CDR3 is TGTGCCAGCAGTCGAGCTAGGCGATACGAGCAGTACTTC.

The CDR3 bases are TGTGCCAGCAGCTTGGCCAACAGCCTGCTCTATGGCTACACCTTC. It is translated as CASSLANSLLYGYTF. The chain couples TRBV5-6 to TRBJ1-2; D gene uncertain. Trimming left V 0 bases short and J 4 bases short, with 13 bases between. The CDR3 consists of 15 residues. Germline CDR1 reads SGHDT; CDR2 reads YYEEEE.

The chain recombines TRBV4-1 with TRBJ1-1, with D hard to call. CDR1 is MGHRA and CDR2 is YSYEKL in the germline V gene. The germline V and J ends were trimmed by 4 bases and 1 base, with 13 bases remaining between them. This CDR3 is built from 15 residues. The CDR3 bases are TGCGCCAGCAGCCGATCTCAGGTAGGGAACACTGAAGCTTTCTTT. Protein product: CASSRSQVGNTEAFF.

This rearrangement joins TRBV6-2 or TRBV6-3 to TRBJ2-7, with 14 bases matching TRBD2. Trimming cost V 6 bases and J 4 bases; bases outside gene matches: 5. Per germline, CDR1 MNHEY and CDR2 SVGEGT. The CDR3 contains 15 residues. This chain's CDR3 is CASSPRLAGGYEQYF. The CDR3 DNA is TGTGCCAGCAGCCCCCGACTAGCGGGAGGGTACGAGCAGTACTTC.

The chain employs TRBV30 and TRBJ2-7; 12 bases match TRBD2. J was trimmed by 3 bases and V by 1 base; bases with no gene match: 1. The CDR3 runs to 14 residues. Germline V gene lookup returns CDR1 GTSNPN and CDR2 SVGIG (reference sequence). The CDR3 region has the DNA TGTGCCTGGAGTGCGACTAGCGGGGGCTACGAGCAGTACTTC. It specifies CAWSATSGGYEQYF.

V usage is TRBV12-5 and J usage is TRBJ2-7, with D perhaps TRBD2 (7 bases). The CDR3 sequence is 16 residues long. V lost 0 bases and J lost 7, with 19 bases in between. CDR1 is LGHNT and CDR2 is FRNRAP in the germline V gene. CDR3 in amino acids: CASGLVVGGGPGEQYF. The CDR3, as DNA: TGTGCTAGTGGTTTGGTAGTTGGGGGGGGCCCGGGTGAGCAGTACTTC. The whole variable domain, remainder taken from reference TRBV12-5 and TRBJ2-7, is DARVTQTPRHKVTEMGQEVTMRCQPILGHNTVFWYRQTMMQGLELLAYFRNRAPLDDSGMPKDRFSAEMPDATLATLKIQPSEPRDSAVYFCASGLVVGGGPGEQYFGPGTRLTVT.

V usage is TRBV13 and J usage is TRBJ2-3, with 11 bases matching TRBD2. With V trimmed by 0 bases and J by 4 bases, 6 bases remained unmatched. The germline V gene has CDR1 PRHDT and CDR2 FYEKMQ (reference sequence). This CDR3 region has 17 residues. The CDR3 sequence is CASSLGRASGGSDTQYF. CDR3 in DNA: TGTGCCAGCAGCTTAGGCCGGGCTAGCGGGGGGTCAGATACGCAGTATTTT. The complete variable domain, with remaining parts taken from reference TRBV13 and TRBJ2-3, reads AAGVIQSPRHLIKEKRETATLKCYPIPRHDTVYWYQQGPGQDPQFLISFYEKMQSDKGSIPDRFSAQQFSDYHSELNMSSLELGDSALYFCASSLGRASGGSDTQYFGPGTRLTVL.

This CDR3 reads CASSIDPSRGTGELFF. DNA of the CDR3: TGTGCCAGCAGCATCGACCCTTCTCGGGGTACCGGGGAGCTGTTTTTT. J is TRBJ2-2 and V is TRBV5-4, with D maybe TRBD2 (5 bases). CDR1 and CDR2 (germline): SGHNT, YYREEE (reference sequence). The CDR3 length is 16 residues. V dropped 4 bases and J dropped 5 bases, with 18 bases sitting between them.

The genes are TRBV6-2 or TRBV6-3 and TRBJ1-5; 8 nucleotides line up with TRBD1. The germline gives CDR1 MNHEY, CDR2 SVGEGT. V shed 4 bases, J shed 5 bases, and the junction held 4 bases outside the gene matches. The CDR3 consists of 14 residues. In nucleotides, the CDR3 is TGTGCCAGCAGTTGGGGGACAGGCCATCAGCCCCAGCATTTT. Its protein product is CASSWGTGHQPQHF.

This chain joins TRBV7-2 and TRBJ2-3; no definite D call. Germline CDR1 is SGHTA and CDR2 is FQGNSA. V gave up 4 bases and J gave up 3 bases, with 11 bases separating them. This CDR3 is 14 amino acids long. The CDR3: CASSSPPRTDTQYF. The CDR3 DNA is TGTGCCAGCAGCTCCCCCCCGCGGACAGATACGCAGTATTTT.

The CDR3 DNA is TGTGCCAGCAGCTTAATGTCAAGGGGGCCGCCAGATACGCAGTATTTT. Translating gives CASSLMSRGPPDTQYF. The chain recombines TRBV11-3 with TRBJ2-3, with TRBD1 matching 7 bases. CDR1 and CDR2 (germline): SGHNT, YENEEA. J gave up 4 bases and V 2 bases, and 9 bases lay outside the gene matches. The CDR3 is 16 residues long.

The genes are TRBV6-2 or TRBV6-3 and TRBJ1-4; TRBD1 might be the D (6 bases). CDR1 MNHEY and CDR2 SVGEGT come from the germline V gene. The germline V and J ends were trimmed by 4 bases and 8 bases, with 8 bases remaining between them. The length of the CDR3 is 12 residues. This chain's CDR3 is CASSSRGEKLFF. CDR3 sequence (DNA): TGTGCCAGCAGTTCCAGGGGCGAAAAACTGTTTTTT.

This rearrangement joins TRBV27 to TRBJ2-1; 16 nucleotides line up with TRBD2. The CDR3 is made up of 21 amino acids. Looked up from germline, CDR1 is MNHEY and CDR2 is SMNVEV (reference sequence). J lost 3 bases, V lost 4 bases, and 15 bases had no gene match. CDR3 sequence (DNA): TGTGCCAGCAGTTCCCTGGGGACTAGCGGGAGGGTAGGGGCGGTCTACAATGAGCAGTTCTTC. Translated, it gives CASSSLGTSGRVGAVYNEQFF.

CDR3 DNA: TGTGCCAGCAGCTTGGGCGGGAGACAGGGGGCGAGGGCTGAAGCTTTCTTT. This gives the protein CASSLGGRQGARAEAFF. V usage is TRBV5-4 and J usage is TRBJ1-1; 10 bases are a match to TRBD1. The CDR3 spans 17 residues. V was clipped by 0 bases and J by 6 bases; unmatched bases: 11. Germline values: CDR1 SGHNT, CDR2 YYREEE (reference sequence).

The sample holds one count of this clone. V usage is TRBV30 and J usage is TRBJ2-3, with 8 bases aligning to TRBD2. There are 13 residues in the CDR3. Trimming removed 0 bases from V and 11 bases from J; junction bases left unmatched: 7. Germline CDR1 reads GTSNPN; CDR2 reads SVGIG (reference sequence). CDR3 amino acids: CAWSVEGGRKQYF. The CDR3 bases are TGTGCCTGGAGTGTAGAAGGCGGGAGGAAGCAGTATTTT.

The rearrangement uses TRBV15 and TRBJ2-3; TRBD2 agrees at 12 bases. Germline V gene lookup returns CDR1 LNHNV and CDR2 YYDKDF (reference sequence). Trimming cost V 0 bases and J 0 bases; bases outside gene matches: 7. CDR3 length: 19 residues. CDR3 protein: CATSRDLASGRASTDTQYF. CDR3 DNA sequence: TGTGCCACCAGCAGAGATTTGGCTAGCGGGAGGGCCAGCACAGATACGCAGTATTTT.

This clone was recorded a few times. This chain connects TRBV5-1 to TRBJ2-2, with D possibly matching TRBD1 (6 bases). V dropped 2 bases and J dropped 1 base, with 9 bases sitting between them. The CDR3 contains 15 residues. Germline assignment: CDR1 SGHRS and CDR2 YFSETQ. The CDR3 is CASSLTGLNTGELFF. The CDR3 coding sequence is TGCGCCAGCAGCTTAACAGGGCTGAACACCGGGGAGCTGTTTTTT.

The chain uses TRBV3-1 (or the pseudogene TRBV3-2) and TRBJ2-5; 7 nucleotides match TRBD1. Germline lookup yields CDR1 LGHDT and CDR2 YNNKEL (reference sequence). V shed 1 base, J shed 6 bases, and the junction held 5 bases outside the gene matches. The CDR3 spans 14 residues. CDR3 protein: CASSQGQGVKTQYF. The CDR3 bases are TGTGCCAGCAGCCAAGGTCAGGGGGTGAAGACCCAGTACTTC.

In the case of this clone: One junction end does not reproduce the germline sequence, and a read error may be involved. The rearrangement joins TRBV6-5 to TRBJ2-3, with D possibly TRBD2 on 6 matching bases. The CDR3 runs 13 residues. Germline V gene data show CDR1 as MNHEY and CDR2 as SVGAGI. CDR3 region: CASKPGGTDTQYF. DNA for the CDR3: TGTGCAAGCAAGCCGGGGGGCACAGATACGCAGTATTTT.